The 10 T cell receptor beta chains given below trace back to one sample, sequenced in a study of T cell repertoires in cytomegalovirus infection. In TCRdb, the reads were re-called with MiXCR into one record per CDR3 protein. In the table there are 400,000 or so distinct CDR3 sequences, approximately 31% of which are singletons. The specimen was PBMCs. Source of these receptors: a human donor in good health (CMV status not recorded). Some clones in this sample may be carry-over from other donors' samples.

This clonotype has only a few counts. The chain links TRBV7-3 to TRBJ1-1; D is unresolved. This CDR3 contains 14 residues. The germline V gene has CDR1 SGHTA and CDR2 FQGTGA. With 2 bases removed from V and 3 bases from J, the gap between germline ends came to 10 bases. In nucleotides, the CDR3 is TGTGCCAGCAGCTTATATCTGAGGGACACTGAAGCTTTCTTT. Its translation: CASSLYLRDTEAFF.

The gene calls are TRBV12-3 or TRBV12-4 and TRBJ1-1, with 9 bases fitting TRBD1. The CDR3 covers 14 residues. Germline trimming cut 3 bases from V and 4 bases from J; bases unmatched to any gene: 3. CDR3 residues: CASSLDRGTTEAFF. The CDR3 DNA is TGTGCCAGCAGTTTGGACAGGGGAACCACTGAAGCTTTCTTT.

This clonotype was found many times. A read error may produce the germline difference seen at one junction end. CDR3 nucleotide sequence: TGCCACGTCTACGAGCAGTACTTC. This gives the protein CHVYEQYF. The chain links TRBV7-2 to TRBJ2-7, with D uncertain. The CDR3 runs to 8 residues. Looked up from germline, CDR1 is SGHTA and CDR2 is FQGNSA.

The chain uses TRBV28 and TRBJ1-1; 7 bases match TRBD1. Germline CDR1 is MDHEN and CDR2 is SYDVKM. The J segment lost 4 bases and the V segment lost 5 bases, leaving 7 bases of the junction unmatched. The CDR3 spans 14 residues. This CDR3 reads CASSPGGWGTEAFF. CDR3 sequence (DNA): TGTGCCAGCAGTCCAGGGGGTTGGGGCACTGAAGCTTTCTTT.

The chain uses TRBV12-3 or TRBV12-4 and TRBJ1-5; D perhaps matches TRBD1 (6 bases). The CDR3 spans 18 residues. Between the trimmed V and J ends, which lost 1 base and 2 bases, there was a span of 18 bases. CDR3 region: CASSLEGPDRYRNQPQHF. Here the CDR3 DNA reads TGTGCCAGCAGTTTAGAAGGGCCTGACAGGTACCGCAATCAGCCCCAGCATTTT.

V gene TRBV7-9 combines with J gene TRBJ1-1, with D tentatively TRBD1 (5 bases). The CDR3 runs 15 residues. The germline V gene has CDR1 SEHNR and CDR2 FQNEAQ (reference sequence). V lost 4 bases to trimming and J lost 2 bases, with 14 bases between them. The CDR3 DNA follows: TGTGCCAGCAGCTCTACACAGAGGGGCAACACTGAAGCTTTCTTT. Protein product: CASSSTQRGNTEAFF.

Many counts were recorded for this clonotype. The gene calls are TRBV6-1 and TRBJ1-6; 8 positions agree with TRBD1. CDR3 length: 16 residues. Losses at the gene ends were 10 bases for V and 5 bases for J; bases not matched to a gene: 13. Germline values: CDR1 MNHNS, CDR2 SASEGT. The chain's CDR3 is CATTGTGRLNNSPLHF. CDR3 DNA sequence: TGTGCCACAACCGGGACAGGCCGCCTGAATAATTCACCCCTCCACTTT.

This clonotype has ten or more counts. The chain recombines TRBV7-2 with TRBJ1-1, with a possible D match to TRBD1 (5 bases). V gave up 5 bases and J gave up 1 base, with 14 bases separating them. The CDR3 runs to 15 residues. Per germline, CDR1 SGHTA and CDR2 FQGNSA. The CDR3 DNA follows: TGTGCCAGCAGCGCAGCAGGGTCTGAGAACACTGAAGCTTTCTTT. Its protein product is CASSAAGSENTEAFF.

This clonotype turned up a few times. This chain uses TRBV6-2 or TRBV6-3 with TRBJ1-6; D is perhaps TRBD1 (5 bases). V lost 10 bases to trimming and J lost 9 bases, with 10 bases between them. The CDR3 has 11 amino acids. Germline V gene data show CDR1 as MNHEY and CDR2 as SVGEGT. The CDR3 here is CATGDPSPLHF. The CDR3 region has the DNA TGTGCCACCGGGGACCCTTCACCCCTCCACTTT.

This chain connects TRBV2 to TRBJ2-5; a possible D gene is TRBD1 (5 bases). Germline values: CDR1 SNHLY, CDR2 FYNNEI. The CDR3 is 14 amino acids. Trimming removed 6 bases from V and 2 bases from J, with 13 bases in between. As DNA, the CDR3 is TGTGCCAGCAGCCTACAGGTGATACAAGAGACCCAGTACTTC. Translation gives CASSLQVIQETQYF.